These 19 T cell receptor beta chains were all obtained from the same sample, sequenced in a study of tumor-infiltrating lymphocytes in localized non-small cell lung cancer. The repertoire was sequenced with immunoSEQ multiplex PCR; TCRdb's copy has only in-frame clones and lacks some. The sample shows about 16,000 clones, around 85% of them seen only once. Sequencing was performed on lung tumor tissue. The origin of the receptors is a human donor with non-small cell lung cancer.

CDR3 residues: CASTLNRVGRTEAFF. CDR3 nucleotides: TGTGCCAGCACCTTGAATAGGGTCGGCCGGACTGAAGCTTTCTTT. The chain couples TRBV2 to TRBJ1-1; unclear D gene. The V end lost 7 bases, the J end lost 5 bases, and 20 bases lay between the germline ends. Per germline, CDR1 SNHLY and CDR2 FYNNEI. This CDR3 has 15 residues.

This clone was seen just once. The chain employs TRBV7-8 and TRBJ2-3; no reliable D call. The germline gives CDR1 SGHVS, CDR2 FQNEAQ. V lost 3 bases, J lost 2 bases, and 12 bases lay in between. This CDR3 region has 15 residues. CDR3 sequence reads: CASSFQVATTDTQYF. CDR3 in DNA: TGTGCCAGCAGCTTCCAGGTTGCTACCACAGATACGCAGTATTTT.

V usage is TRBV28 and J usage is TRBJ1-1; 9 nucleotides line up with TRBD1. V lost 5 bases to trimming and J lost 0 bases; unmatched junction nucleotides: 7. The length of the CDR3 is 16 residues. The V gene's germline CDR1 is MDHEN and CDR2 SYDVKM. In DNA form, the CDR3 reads TGTGCCAGCAGTAGGACAGGGGACCCAATGAACACTGAAGCTTTCTTT. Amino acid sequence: CASSRTGDPMNTEAFF.

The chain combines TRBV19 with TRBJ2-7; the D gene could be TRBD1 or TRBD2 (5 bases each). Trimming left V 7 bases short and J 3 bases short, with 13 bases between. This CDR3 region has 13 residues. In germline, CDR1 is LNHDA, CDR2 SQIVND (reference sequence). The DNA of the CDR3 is TGTGCCAGTAAAGGGACGGATAGCTACGAGCAGTACTTC. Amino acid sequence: CASKGTDSYEQYF.

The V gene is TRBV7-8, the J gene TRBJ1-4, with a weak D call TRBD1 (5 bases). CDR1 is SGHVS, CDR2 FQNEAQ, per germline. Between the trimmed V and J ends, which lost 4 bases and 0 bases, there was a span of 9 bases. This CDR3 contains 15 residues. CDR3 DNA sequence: TGTGCCAGCAGCTACGGGGGAGCAACTAATGAAAAACTGTTTTTT. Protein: CASSYGGATNEKLFF.

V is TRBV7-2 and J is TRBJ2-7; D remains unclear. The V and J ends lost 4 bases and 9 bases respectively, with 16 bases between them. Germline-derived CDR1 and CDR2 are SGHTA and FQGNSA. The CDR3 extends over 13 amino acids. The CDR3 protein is CASSSGPNPTQYF. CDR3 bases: TGTGCCAGCAGCTCCGGACCCAACCCCACGCAGTACTTC. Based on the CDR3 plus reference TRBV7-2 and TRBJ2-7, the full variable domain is GAGVSQSPSNKVTEKGKDVELRCDPISGHTALYWYRQSLGQGLEFLIYFQGNSAPDKSGLPSDRFSAERTGGSVSTLTIQRTQQEDSAVYLCASSSGPNPTQYFGPGTRLTVT.

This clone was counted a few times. DNA for the CDR3: TGTGCCAGCAGCCTCCGGGCCTACAATGAGCAGTTCTTC. Protein sequence: CASSLRAYNEQFF. This sequence joins TRBV5-4 and TRBJ2-1; D remains ambiguous. The CDR3 has 13 amino acids. CDR1 SGHNT and CDR2 YYREEE come from the germline V gene (reference sequence). The ends were cut back, 4 bases at V and 2 bases at J, with 7 bases in the middle.

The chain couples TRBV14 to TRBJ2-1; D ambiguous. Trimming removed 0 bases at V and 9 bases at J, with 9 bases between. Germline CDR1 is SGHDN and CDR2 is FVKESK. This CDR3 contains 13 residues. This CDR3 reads CASSQDYNGEQFF. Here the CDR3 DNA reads TGTGCCAGCAGCCAAGATTACAACGGTGAGCAGTTCTTC.

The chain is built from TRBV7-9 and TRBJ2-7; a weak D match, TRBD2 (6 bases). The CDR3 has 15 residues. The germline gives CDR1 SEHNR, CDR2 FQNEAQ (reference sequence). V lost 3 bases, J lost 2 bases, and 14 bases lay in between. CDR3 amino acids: CASSFPTSRTYEQYF. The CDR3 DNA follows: TGTGCCAGCAGCTTCCCGACTAGTAGAACCTACGAGCAGTACTTC.

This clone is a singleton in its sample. The CDR3 region has the DNA TGTGCCAGCAGCTTGGACTACCTGACTCGCACAGATACGCAGTATTTT. The encoded protein is CASSLDYLTRTDTQYF. The rearrangement links TRBV5-4 to TRBJ2-3; D is uncertain. V gave up 0 bases and J gave up 1 base, with 12 bases separating them. The CDR3 is 16 amino acids. Per germline, CDR1 SGHNT and CDR2 YYREEE (reference sequence).

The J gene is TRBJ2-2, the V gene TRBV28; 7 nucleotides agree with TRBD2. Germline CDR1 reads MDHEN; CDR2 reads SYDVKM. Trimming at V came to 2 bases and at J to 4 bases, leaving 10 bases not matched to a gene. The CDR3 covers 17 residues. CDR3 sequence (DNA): TGTGCCAGCAGTTTACCCGGCGCGGGAGTCGCCACCGGGGAGCTGTTTTTT. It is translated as CASSLPGAGVATGELFF.

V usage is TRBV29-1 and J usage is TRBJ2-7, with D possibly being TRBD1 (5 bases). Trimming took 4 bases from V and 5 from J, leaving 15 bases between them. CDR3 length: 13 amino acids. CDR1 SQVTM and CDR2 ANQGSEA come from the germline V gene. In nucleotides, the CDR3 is TGCAGCGTTGGGTTGGCCCAGGACAACGAGCAGTACTTC. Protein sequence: CSVGLAQDNEQYF.

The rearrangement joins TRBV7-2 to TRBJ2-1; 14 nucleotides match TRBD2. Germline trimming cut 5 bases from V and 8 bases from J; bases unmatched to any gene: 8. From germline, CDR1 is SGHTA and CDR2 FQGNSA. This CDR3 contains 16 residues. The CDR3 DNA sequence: TGTGCCAGCAGCATTACCGGGACTAGCGGGAGCTATGAGCAGTTCTTC. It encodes CASSITGTSGSYEQFF. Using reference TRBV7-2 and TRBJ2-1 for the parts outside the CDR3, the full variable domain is GAGVSQSPSNKVTEKGKDVELRCDPISGHTALYWYRQSLGQGLEFLIYFQGNSAPDKSGLPSDRFSAERTGGSVSTLTIQRTQQEDSAVYLCASSITGTSGSYEQFFGPGTRLTVL.

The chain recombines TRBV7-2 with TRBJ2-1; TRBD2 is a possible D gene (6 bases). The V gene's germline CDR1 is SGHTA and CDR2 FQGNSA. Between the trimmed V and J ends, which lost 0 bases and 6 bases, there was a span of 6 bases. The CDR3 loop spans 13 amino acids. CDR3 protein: CASSLAGLNEQFF. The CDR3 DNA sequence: TGTGCCAGCAGCTTAGCGGGACTCAATGAGCAGTTCTTC.

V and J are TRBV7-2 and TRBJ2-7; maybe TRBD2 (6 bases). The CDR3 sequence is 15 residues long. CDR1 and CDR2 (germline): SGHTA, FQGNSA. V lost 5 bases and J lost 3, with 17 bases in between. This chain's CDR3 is CASSPWTTRSYEQYF. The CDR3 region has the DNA TGTGCCAGCAGCCCATGGACTACCCGGAGCTACGAGCAGTACTTC.

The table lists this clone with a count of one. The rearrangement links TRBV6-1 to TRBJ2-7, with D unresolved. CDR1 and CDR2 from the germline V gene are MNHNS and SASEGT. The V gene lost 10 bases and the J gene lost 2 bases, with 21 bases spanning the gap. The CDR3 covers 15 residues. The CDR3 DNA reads TGTGCCATTACGGGCAGGTTCTCCTCACCCTACGAGCAGTACTTC. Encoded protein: CAITGRFSSPYEQYF.

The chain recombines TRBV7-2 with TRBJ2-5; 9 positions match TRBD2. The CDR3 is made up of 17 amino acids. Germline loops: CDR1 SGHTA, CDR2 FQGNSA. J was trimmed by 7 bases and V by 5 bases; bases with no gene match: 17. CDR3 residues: CASSPPDAGAGGGTQYF. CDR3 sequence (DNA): TGTGCCAGCAGCCCGCCCGATGCGGGAGCGGGAGGTGGGACCCAGTACTTC.

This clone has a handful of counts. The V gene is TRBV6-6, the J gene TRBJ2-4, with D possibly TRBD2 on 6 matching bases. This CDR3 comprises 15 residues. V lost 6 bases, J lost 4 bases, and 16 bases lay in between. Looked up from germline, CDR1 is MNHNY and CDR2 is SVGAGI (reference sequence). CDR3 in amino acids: CASSPGGVLKNIQYF. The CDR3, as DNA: TGTGCCAGCAGCCCCGGGGGAGTGCTAAAAAACATTCAGTACTTC.

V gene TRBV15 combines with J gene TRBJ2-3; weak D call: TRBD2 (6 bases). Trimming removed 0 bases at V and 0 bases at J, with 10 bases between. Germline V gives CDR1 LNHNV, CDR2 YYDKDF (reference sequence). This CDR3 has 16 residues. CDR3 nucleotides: TGTGCCACCAGCAGAGATTTGAGCGGGAGCACAGATACGCAGTATTTT. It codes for CATSRDLSGSTDTQYF.